This record looks at one TCR beta chain sequence and its context. This clone appeared a few times. Its antigen remains undetermined. Per-base qualities were not stored, and no clone one base away is much larger. This record belongs to a study of cytomegalovirus exposure and HLA in healthy donors (dated by TCRdb to the late 2010s). Describing the broader study: An earlier analysis of 587 of the donors reported roughly 300 Gb of sequence data and 117 million unique TCR beta sequences obtained from about 179 million T cells. Rather than using new phenotypic data, the later analysis identified candidate immune exposures from TCR beta sequences and from how often those sequences occurred across donors. Among around 400 genotyped donors of the cohort, an average of about 240,000 unique TCR beta nucleotide sequences was sequenced per donor, of which roughly 17% were non-productive. In a later genetic analysis, genome-wide SNP genotypes for about three fifths of the roughly 670 donors were used, and that subset was treated as a discovery cohort. To study patterns of TCR occurrence, a later analysis re-analyzed previously published TCR beta repertoires from several hundred donors and added high-resolution HLA genotyping. An early release that covered some 640 HLA-typed donors contained approximately 300 gigabases of sequencing data and about 93 million unique TCR sequences. Class I and class II HLA loci were covered by the typing at four-digit resolution. A separate validation cohort of over 95 different subjects was used in addition to the approximately 700-subject first cohort. An earlier analysis of around 580 of the donors used high-throughput TCR beta sequencing to judge whether each TCR beta V gene segment behaved as functional or pseudogenic. The study profiled the T cell repertoires of 500 to 800 subjects by immunosequencing and related them to cytomegalovirus serostatus. To predict cytomegalovirus infection status, the study combined high-throughput TCR immunosequencing, statistical association of individual TCRs with disease status, and machine learning. Every repertoire in the discovery cohort had been generated on one and the same sequencing platform. The study aimed to test whether signatures of past pathogen exposure could be identified by cataloging public T cell receptors. Donor age, sex, ethnicity and CMV serostatus were collected together with the repertoire data. Several DR-DQ haplotypes were treated as single units for association and clustering because of strong linkage in the cohort. The number of typed donors differed by locus: 629-630 for A, B, C, DRB1 and DQB1; 500 to 550 for DQA1; roughly 600 for DPA1; and some 450 for DPB1. Among the roughly 400 genotyped donors, around 81% belonged to the genetic ancestry cluster associated with self-reported Caucasian donors.

Library prep was done by the immunoSEQ multiplex PCR assay. For the multiplex PCR, a mixture combining 60 forward primers for TCR Vbeta segments and 13 reverse primers for TCR Jbeta segments was used. A multiplex PCR assay on genomic DNA amplified the CDR3 region of rearranged TCR beta genes. Amplified TCR beta libraries were sequenced as 87-base-pair reads on the Illumina HiSeq System. The study's processing was this. A later analysis tallied tens of millions of unique TCR beta chains across the 700 or so repertoires, and some 10 million of those chains were shared by two or more donors. Raw reads were error-corrected and collapsed into unique sequences by a nearest-neighbor algorithm in which closely related sequences were merged to remove PCR and sequencing errors. V, D and J gene segments were assigned by aligning CDR3 sequences to IMGT reference sequences. For a sequence to be retained, a match of at least six nucleotides was required to both a V gene segment and a J gene segment. A rearrangement counted as productive if the CDR3 had no stop codons and remained in frame with V and J, and every other rearrangement counted as non-productive. Following IMGT convention, CDR3 was defined as the stretch from the second conserved V-encoded cysteine up to the conserved J-encoded phenylalanine. Sequences without an unambiguous match to a single V gene segment were excluded from the earlier analysis of about 600 of the donors. In an earlier analysis of 450 to 700 of the donors, V segments were called functional above 56.7% productive rearrangements and were called segregating when the between-donor standard deviation exceeded 5%. To diagnose cytomegalovirus status from the catalog of TCR beta chain sequences, a statistical classification framework was built. In a later analysis, TCR nucleotide sequences were compared against IMGT/GENE-DB human TR gene sequences so that V and J genes could be assigned. In a later analysis, CDR3 sequences and most-parsimonious VDJ recombination scenarios were assigned using the TCRdist pipeline. In a later analysis, every TCR beta chain was defined by the combination of its CDR3 amino acid sequence and its V-gene family, and reads without a unique V-gene family were dropped. As a way to deal with suspected cross-contamination and a sequencing artifact, a later analysis dropped 450 to 600 nucleotide sequences that were highly shared and had low generation probability. In a later analysis, a clonal expansion index for each public chain was calculated from normalized within-repertoire ranks of inferred template counts. In a later analysis, generation probabilities were computed with a VDJ recombination model fitted to out-of-frame rearrangements, and the resulting probabilities were checked against IGoR. A later analysis scored TCR-TCR, TCR-HLA and TCR-CMV co-occurrence with hypergeometric tests, applying a repertoire-size bias correction to TCR pairs. In a later analysis, false discovery rates were estimated by permuting HLA or CMV assignments 20 times. In a later analysis, co-occurring TCRs were grouped using DBSCAN, and TCRdist sequence similarity was added for clustering within HLA-allele-positive subsets. For co-occurrence clustering, repertoires with fewer than 30,000 or more than 120,000 public chains were excluded, along with five repertoires with anomalous nucleotide sharing. TCRdb holds this immuneACCESS table with in-frame rearrangements only. Some clones are missing; in checked studies, unresolved V genes explain under half, and the rest has no known cause. The V and J calls and clone size were taken over from that table, and D and trimming were inferred from the DNA. Recorded for this sample are some 130,000 clones; approximately 60% of them occurred a single time. The top ten clones comprise more than 1.5% of the sample.

Broader findings and caveats from the paper: A later analysis associated about 17,000 TCR beta sequences with specific HLA alleles at a false discovery rate of 0.05. Approximately 18 rarely observed V segments, including chromosome 9 orphons, were excluded from the earlier analysis of approximately 500 of the donors because counts were too low. Several of the top co-occurrence clusters appeared to be linked to parvovirus B19, influenza, CMV and Epstein-Barr virus, according to a later analysis. An association between a missense DCLRE1C variant and V-gene and J-gene trimming of TCR beta chains was found in a later genetic analysis and replicated in an independent cohort. A cluster of highly shared sequence variants was judged likely to represent a technical artifact of the sequencing pipeline. According to a later genetic analysis, donors in an Asian-associated ancestry cluster had fewer N-insertions in productive TCRs than the approximately 670-donor mean. Immune exposure information for the cohort was limited to CMV serostatus. Correlated functional status among segregating V segments might be attributable to linkage disequilibrium, but an unknown experimental factor could not be ruled out. A later analysis found that TCR association rates varied across HLA loci, with DRB1 alleles showing the most associated TCRs and HLA-C alleles the fewest. When HLA alleles, especially DR and DQ, strongly co-occurred, TCR associations were difficult to assign to individual alleles. In vitro tests confirmed that a few of the cytomegalovirus-associated TCR beta chains recognize cytomegalovirus antigens. HLA typing was unavailable for some donors at each locus, so association tests used only the typed subset. Compared with equally common non-associated chains, HLA-associated TCR beta chains in a later analysis were more clonally expanded and had lower generation probabilities. In an earlier analysis of about 600 of the donors, most TCR beta V segments appeared in productive rearrangements about 87% or about 30% of the time, broadly matching IMGT annotations. Roughly uniform sequencing depth across donors was assumed in presence/absence analyses, although this assumption may not hold. This cohort had only TCR beta chains sequenced, and the lack of alpha or paired-chain data limited which features could be detected. In the study, 150 to 200 TCR beta chains were listed as associated with cytomegalovirus. Cytomegalovirus status was reported to be diagnosed by the classifier with high specificity and sensitivity in both the original and validation cohorts. It was suggested by the authors that the approach could potentially be generalized to other disease states and immunological phenotypes. According to a later analysis, most CMV-associated TCR beta chains appeared to be HLA-restricted, and the HLA associations seemed to be driven largely by CMV exposure. A further reported finding was that TCR beta sequences accurately predicted the HLA-A and HLA-B alleles for most subjects in the first cohort. While some public TCRs were present in many individuals, most TCR sequences turned up only very rarely across donors.

In total, over 600 healthy bone marrow donors made up the cohort. Cohort members were all nominally healthy when sampled, although unrecorded immune exposures were likely present. Of the 666 cohort members, about 270 had a positive CMV serostatus and 350 to 450 had a negative one, while no CMV serostatus was recorded for the donor. A peripheral blood sample was collected from each donor, and TCR beta sequencing was performed on peripheral blood mononuclear cells. Genomic DNA was extracted from the blood cell samples with the Qiagen DNeasy Blood Extraction Kit. The clonotype originates from a human donor in good health. The sample comprised PBMCs.

The CDR3 in this case is CATDRGPAYNEQFF. The DNA sequence is as follows: TGCGCCACCGACAGGGGACCAGCCTACAATGAGCAGTTCTTC. Rearrangement joined TRBV10-2 to TRBJ2-1, with 8 bases aligning to TRBD1. V ends up 10 bases short and J 2 bases short, with an unmatched junction base count of 7. The germline V gene yields WSHSY for CDR1 and SAAADI for CDR2. The CDR3 measures 14 amino acids from cysteine to phenylalanine. The DNA shown is the 42-base CDR3, in frame from base 1.